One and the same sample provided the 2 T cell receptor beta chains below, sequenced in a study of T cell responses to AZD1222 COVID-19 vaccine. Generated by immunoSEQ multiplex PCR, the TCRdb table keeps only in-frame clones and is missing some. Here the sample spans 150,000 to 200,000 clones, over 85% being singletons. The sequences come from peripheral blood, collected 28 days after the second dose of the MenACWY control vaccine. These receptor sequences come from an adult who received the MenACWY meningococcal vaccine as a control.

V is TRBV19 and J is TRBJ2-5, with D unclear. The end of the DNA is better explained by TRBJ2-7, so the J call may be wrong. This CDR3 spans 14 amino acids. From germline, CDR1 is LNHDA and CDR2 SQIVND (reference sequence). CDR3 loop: CASSAQLRRYEQYF. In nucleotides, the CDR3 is TGTGCCAGTAGTGCACAGCTGAGAAGGTACGAGCAGTACTTC.

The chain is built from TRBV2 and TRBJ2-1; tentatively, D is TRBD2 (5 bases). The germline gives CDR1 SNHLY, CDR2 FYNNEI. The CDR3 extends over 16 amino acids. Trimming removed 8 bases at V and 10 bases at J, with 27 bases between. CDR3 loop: CASGRGRDPSLGEQFF. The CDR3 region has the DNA TGTGCCAGCGGCCGGGGAAGGGATCCCTCCTTGGGGGAGCAGTTCTTC.